The T cell receptor (beta chain) described here comes from a study of blood T cell repertoires in COVID-19. Overall study context: Both acute and convalescent COVID-19 samples were obtained from the United States, Italy and Spain. In each case, the material was cDNA or gDNA derived from T cells, B-cell-depleted T cells, or PBMCs.

Trimming removed 3 bases from V and 8 bases from J; junction bases left unmatched: 9. This CDR3 spans 14 amino acids. CDR1 is LNHDA, CDR2 SQIVND, per germline (reference sequence). Authors' processing steps: Quantification of nucleated cells was approximated via reference gene primer amplification. Profiled with immunoSEQ multiplex PCR; TCRdb holds only in-frame clones, not every one. V, J and clone size reflect that table, while D and trimming were determined from the DNA. This table has approximately 100,000 clones, 75% to 90% appearing once. This chain links TRBV19 with TRBJ1-2; TRBD1 matches at 7 bases. This TCR was recovered from a woman aged 45-60 years with acute or convalescent COVID-19. The sequenced material came from peripheral blood. The CDR3 DNA reads TGTGCCAGTAGTATGGAGACAGGGAGGAAGGGCTACACCTTC. This codes for CASSMETGRKGYTF.